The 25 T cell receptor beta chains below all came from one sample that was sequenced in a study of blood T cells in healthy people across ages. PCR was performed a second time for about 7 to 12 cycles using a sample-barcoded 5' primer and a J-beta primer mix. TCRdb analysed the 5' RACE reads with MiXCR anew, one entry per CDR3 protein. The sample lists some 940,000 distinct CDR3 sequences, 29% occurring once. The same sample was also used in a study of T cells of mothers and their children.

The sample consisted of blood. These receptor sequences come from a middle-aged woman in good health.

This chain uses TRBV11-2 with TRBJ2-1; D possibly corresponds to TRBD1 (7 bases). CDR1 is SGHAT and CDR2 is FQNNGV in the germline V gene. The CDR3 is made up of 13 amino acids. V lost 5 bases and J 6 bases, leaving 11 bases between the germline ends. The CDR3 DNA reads TGTGCCAGCAGCCCCCAGGGGGGCAATGAGCAGTTCTTC. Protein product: CASSPQGGNEQFF.

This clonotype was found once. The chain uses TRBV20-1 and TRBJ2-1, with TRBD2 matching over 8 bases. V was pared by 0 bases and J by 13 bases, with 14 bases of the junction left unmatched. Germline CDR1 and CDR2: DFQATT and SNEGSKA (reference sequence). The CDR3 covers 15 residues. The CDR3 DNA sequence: TGCAGTGCTAGAGAATGGTCGGGGGGGCGGGAGACCCAGTTCTTC. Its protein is CSAREWSGGRETQFF.

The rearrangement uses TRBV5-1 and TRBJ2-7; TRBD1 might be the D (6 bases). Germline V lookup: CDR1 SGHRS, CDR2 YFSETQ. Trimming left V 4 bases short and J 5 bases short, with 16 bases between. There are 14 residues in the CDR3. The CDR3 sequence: CASSPSSQGNEQYF. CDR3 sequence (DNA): TGCGCCAGCAGCCCCTCGTCGCAGGGGAACGAGCAGTACTTC.

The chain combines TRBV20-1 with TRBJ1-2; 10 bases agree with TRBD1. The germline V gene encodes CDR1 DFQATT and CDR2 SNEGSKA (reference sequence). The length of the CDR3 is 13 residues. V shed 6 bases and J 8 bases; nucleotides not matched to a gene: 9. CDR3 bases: TGCAGTGCCCGGGACAGGGGACTGTGGGGCTACACCTTC. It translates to CSARDRGLWGYTF.

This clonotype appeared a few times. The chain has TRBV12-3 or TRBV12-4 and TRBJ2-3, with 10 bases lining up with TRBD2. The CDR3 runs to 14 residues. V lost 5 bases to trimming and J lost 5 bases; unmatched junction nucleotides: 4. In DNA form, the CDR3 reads TGTGCCAGCAGTGAAGGGACTAGCGAAGATACGCAGTATTTT. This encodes CASSEGTSEDTQYF.

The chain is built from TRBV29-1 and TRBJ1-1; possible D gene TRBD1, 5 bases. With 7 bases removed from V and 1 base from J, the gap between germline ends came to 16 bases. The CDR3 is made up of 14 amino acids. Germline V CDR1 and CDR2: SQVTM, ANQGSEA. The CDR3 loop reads CSGGHGSTNTEAFF. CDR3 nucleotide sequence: TGCAGCGGGGGCCACGGGAGTACGAACACTGAAGCTTTCTTT. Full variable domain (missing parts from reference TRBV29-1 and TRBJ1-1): SAVISQKPSRDICQRGTSLTIQCQVDSQVTMMFWYRQQPGQSLTLIATANQGSEATYESGFVIDKFPISRPNLTFSTLTVSNMSPEDSSIYLCSGGHGSTNTEAFFGQGTRLTVV.

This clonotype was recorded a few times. CDR3 coding DNA: TGCAGCGTTGAGCACAGGGTTTCCGGGGAGCTGTTTTTT. This sequence encodes CSVEHRVSGELFF. This chain joins TRBV29-1 and TRBJ2-2, with a possible D match to TRBD1 (6 bases). Germline V gene lookup returns CDR1 SQVTM and CDR2 ANQGSEA. The CDR3 has 13 residues. The germline V and J ends were trimmed by 3 bases and 6 bases, with 11 bases remaining between them.

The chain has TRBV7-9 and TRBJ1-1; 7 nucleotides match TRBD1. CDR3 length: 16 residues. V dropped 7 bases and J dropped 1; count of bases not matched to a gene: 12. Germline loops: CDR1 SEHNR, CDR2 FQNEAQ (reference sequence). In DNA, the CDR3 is TGTGCCAGCACCCCCGGGAGGGGGCAGGGGAACACTGAAGCTTTCTTT. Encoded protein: CASTPGRGQGNTEAFF.

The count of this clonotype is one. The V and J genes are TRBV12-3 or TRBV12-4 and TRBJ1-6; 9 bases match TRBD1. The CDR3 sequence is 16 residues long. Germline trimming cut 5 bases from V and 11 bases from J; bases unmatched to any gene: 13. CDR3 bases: TGTGCCAGCAGTCGACTAGGGGGACAGGGTGGGCCACCCCTCCACTTT. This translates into CASSRLGGQGGPPLHF.

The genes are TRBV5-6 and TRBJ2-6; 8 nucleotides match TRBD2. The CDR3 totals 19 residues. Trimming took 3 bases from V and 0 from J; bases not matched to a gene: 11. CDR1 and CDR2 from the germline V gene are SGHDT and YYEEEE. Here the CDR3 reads CASSYGVAGLSSGANVLTF. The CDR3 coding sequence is TGTGCCAGCAGCTATGGGGTAGCGGGGCTCTCCTCTGGGGCCAACGTCCTGACTTTC.

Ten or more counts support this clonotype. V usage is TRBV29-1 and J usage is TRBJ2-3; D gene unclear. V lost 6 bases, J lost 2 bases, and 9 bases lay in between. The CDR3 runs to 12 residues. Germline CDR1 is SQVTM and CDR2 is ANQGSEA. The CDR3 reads CSVGRNTDTQYF. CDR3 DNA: TGCAGCGTCGGCAGGAACACAGATACGCAGTATTTT.

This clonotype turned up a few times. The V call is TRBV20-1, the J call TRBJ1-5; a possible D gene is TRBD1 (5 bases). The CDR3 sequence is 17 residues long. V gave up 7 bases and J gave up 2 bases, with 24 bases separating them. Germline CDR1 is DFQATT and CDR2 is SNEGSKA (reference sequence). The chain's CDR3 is CSGVDPTGGGGNQPQHF. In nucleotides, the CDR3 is TGCAGTGGGGTGGACCCCACAGGCGGTGGGGGCAATCAGCCCCAGCATTTT.

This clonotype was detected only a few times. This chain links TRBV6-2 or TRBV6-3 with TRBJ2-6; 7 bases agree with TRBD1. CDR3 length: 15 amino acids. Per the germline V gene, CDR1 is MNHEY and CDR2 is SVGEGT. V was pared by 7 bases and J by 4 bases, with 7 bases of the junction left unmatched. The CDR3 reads CASTITGAGANVLTF. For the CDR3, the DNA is TGTGCCAGCACCATAACAGGGGCGGGGGCCAACGTCCTGACTTTC.

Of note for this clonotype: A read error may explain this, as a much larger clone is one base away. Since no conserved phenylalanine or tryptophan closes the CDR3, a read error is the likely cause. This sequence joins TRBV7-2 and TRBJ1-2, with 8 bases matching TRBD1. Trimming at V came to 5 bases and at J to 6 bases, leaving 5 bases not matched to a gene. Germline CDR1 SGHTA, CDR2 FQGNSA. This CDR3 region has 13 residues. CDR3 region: CASSHGQGDGYTV. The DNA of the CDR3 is TGTGCCAGCAGCCATGGACAGGGCGATGGCTACACCGTC.

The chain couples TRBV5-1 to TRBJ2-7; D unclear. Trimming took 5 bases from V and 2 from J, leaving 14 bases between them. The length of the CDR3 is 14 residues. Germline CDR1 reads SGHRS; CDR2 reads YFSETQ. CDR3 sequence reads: CASRPYDGPYEQYF. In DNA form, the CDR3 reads TGCGCCAGCAGGCCTTACGACGGTCCCTACGAGCAGTACTTC. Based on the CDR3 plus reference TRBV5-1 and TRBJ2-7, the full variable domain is KAGVTQTPRYLIKTRGQQVTLSCSPISGHRSVSWYQQTPGQGLQFLFEYFSETQRNKGNFPGRFSGRQFSNSRSEMNVSTLELGDSALYLCASRPYDGPYEQYFGPGTRLTVT.

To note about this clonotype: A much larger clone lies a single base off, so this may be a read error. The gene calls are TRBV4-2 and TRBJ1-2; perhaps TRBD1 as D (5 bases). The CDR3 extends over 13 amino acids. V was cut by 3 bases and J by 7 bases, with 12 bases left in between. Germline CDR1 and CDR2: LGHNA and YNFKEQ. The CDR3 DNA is TGTGCCAGCAGCCAGTCCGAAGGGGTTGGCTACACCTTC. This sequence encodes CASSQSEGVGYTF.

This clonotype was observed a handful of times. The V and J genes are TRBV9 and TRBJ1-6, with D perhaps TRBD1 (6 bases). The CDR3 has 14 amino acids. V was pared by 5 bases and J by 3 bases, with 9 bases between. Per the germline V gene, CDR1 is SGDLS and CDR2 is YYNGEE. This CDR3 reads CASSDRNYNSPLHF. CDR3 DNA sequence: TGTGCCAGCAGTGACAGGAACTATAATTCACCCCTCCACTTT.

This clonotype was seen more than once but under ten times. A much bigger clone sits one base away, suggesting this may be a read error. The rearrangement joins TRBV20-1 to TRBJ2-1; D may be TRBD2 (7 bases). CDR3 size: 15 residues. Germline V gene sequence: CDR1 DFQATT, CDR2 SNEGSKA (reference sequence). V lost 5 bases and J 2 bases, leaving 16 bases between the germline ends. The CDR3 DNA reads TGCAGTGCTGGTGGGAGGGGGGCGACCTACAATGAGCAGTTCTTC. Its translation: CSAGGRGATYNEQFF.

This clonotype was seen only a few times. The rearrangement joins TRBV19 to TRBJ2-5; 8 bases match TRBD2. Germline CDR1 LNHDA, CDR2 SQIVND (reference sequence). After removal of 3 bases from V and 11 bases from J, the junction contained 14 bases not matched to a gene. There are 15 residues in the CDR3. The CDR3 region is CASSITSGYYNEQYF. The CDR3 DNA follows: TGTGCCAGTAGTATCACTAGCGGTTACTACAATGAGCAGTACTTC.

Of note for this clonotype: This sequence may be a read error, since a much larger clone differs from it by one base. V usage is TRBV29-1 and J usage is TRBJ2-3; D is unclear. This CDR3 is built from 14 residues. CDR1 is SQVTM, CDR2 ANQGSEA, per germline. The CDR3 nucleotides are TGCAGCGTTGCAACCGCCAACCGACTTGATACGCGGTATTTT. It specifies CSVATANRLDTRYF.

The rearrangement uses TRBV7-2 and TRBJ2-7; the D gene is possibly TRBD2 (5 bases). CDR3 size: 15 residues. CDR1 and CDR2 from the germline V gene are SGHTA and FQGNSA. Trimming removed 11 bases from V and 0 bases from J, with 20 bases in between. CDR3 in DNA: TGTGCCGGCAACTTACTGGGGAGCATCTCCTACGAGCAGTACTTC. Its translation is CAGNLLGSISYEQYF. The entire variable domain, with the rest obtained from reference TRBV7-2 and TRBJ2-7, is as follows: GAGVSQSPSNKVTEKGKDVELRCDPISGHTALYWYRQSLGQGLEFLIYFQGNSAPDKSGLPSDRFSAERTGGSVSTLTIQRTQQEDSAVYLCAGNLLGSISYEQYFGPGTRLTVT.

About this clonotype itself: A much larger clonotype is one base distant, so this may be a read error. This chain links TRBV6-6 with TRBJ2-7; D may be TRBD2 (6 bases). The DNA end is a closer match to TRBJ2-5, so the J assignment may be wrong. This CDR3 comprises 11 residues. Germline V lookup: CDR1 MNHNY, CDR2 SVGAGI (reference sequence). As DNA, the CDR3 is TGTGCCAGCGCTTTGGGAGGGACCCAGTACTTC. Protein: CASALGGTQYF.

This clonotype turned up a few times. CDR3 bases: TGCAGTGCTTTGACAGGGATAAATGAGCAGTTCTTC. It yields the protein CSALTGINEQFF. The genes are TRBV20-1 and TRBJ2-1, with 7 nucleotides matching TRBD1. The V segment lost 5 bases and the J segment 7 bases; nucleotides outside the gene matches: 5. This CDR3 is built from 12 residues. The germline V gene has CDR1 DFQATT and CDR2 SNEGSKA (reference sequence).

The CDR3 nucleotides read TGCGCCAGCAGCTCGGCCTACATTAGCTCCTACAATGAGCAGTTCTTC. It codes for CASSSAYISSYNEQFF. The chain carries TRBV5-1 and TRBJ2-1; D is unclear. Trimming took 3 bases from V and 0 from J, leaving 13 bases between them. Germline lookup yields CDR1 SGHRS and CDR2 YFSETQ. There are 16 residues in the CDR3.

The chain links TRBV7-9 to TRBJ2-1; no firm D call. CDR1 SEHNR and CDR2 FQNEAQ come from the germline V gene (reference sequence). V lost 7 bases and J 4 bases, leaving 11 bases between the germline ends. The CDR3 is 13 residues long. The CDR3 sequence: CASIADPYNEQFF. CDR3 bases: TGTGCCAGCATCGCTGACCCGTACAATGAGCAGTTCTTC.